This T cell receptor beta chain was sequenced in a study of blood T cell repertoires in COVID-19. In the study overall: Whether acute or convalescent, the COVID-19 samples came from the United States, Italy and Spain. Nucleic acid was either cDNA or gDNA, and it came from T cells, B-cell-depleted T cells, or PBMCs.

Original processing notes: Nucleated cell counts were estimated from reference gene primer amplification. Clones were sequenced by immunoSEQ multiplex PCR, and TCRdb holds only the in-frame ones, with some missing. The V and J calls and the clone size are those of that table, but D and trimming were determined from the DNA. The sample comprises about 120,000 clones, over 80% of which are singletons, and approximately 0.77% rests with the top ten. The trim removed 10 bases at V and 5 bases at J, leaving 5 bases unmatched. The CDR3 consists of 13 residues. Germline lookup yields CDR1 SNHLY and CDR2 FYNNEI.

The receptor's source is a woman between 70 and 85 years old with acute or convalescent COVID-19. J is TRBJ2-4 and V is TRBV2; 10 bases are shared with TRBD2. The sequenced material came from peripheral blood. The CDR3 DNA is TGTGCCATCACTACTAGCGGGGAAAACATTCAGTACTTC. Its translation: CAITTSGENIQYF.